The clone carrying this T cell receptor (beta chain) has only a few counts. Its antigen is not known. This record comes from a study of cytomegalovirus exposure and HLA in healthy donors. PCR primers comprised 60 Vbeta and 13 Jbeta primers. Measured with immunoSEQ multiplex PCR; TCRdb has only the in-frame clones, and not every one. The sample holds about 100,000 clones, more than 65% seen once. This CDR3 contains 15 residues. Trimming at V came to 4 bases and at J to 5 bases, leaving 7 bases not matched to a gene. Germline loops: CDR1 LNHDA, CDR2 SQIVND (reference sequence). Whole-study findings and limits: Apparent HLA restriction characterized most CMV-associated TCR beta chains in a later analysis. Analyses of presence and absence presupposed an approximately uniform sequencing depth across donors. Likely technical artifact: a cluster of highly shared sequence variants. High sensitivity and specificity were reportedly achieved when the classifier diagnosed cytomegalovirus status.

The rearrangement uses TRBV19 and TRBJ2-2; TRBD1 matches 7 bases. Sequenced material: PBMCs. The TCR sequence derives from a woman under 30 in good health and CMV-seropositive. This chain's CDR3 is CASSTPRQGTGELFF. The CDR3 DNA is TGTGCCAGTAGTACCCCGAGACAGGGAACCGGGGAGCTGTTTTTT.